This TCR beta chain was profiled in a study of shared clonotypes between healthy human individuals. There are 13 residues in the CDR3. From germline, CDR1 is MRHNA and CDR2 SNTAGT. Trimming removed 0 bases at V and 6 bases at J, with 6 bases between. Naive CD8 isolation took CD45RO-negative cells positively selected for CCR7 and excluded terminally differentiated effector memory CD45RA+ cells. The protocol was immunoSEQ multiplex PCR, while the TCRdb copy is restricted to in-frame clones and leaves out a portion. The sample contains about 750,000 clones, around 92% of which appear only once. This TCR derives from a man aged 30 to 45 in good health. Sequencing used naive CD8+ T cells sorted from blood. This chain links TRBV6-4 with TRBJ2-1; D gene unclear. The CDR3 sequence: CASSDSNVNEQFF. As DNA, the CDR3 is TGTGCCAGCAGTGACTCGAACGTCAATGAGCAGTTCTTC.